Below are 4 T cell receptor beta chains sequenced from a single sample in a study of OX40 agonist ivuxolimab in advanced cancers. Receptor libraries were prepared by the immunoSEQ multiplex PCR assay. TCRdb took this table from immuneACCESS and kept in-frame rearrangements with V and J called. Such tables lack part of the clones; where checked against another copy, unresolved V genes explain under half of the gap, and the rest is unexplained. This sample comprises 25,000 to 35,000 clones, approximately 84% of them detected only once. The ten largest account for roughly 15% of the sample. The specimen comprised CD4+ or CD8+ T cells sorted from blood, sampled in a trial of the OX40 agonist ivuxolimab. The receptor source for this set is an adult with an advanced solid tumor such as melanoma, head and neck, liver or kidney cancer.

The chain has TRBV7-8 and TRBJ2-7, with 11 bases that match TRBD2. The CDR3 is 16 amino acids. Trimming removed 5 bases from V and 1 base from J; junction bases left unmatched: 7. The V gene's germline CDR1 is SGHVS and CDR2 FQNEAQ. The chain's CDR3 is CASSTGLAEISYEQYF. In nucleotides, the CDR3 is TGTGCCAGCAGCACGGGACTAGCGGAGATATCCTACGAGCAGTACTTC.

V usage is TRBV2 and J usage is TRBJ2-3, with 10 bases that match TRBD1. The germline gives CDR1 SNHLY, CDR2 FYNNEI. V was clipped by 11 bases and J by 0 bases; unmatched bases: 11. This CDR3 has 16 amino acids. The CDR3 bases are TGTGCCTTACGGGACAGGGGATCCCCTAGCACAGATACGCAGTATTTT. Translated: CALRDRGSPSTDTQYF.

This chain links TRBV6-1 with TRBJ2-7, with a weak D call TRBD1 (5 bases). Germline CDR1 and CDR2: MNHNS and SASEGT. CDR3 length: 13 residues. V lost 6 bases and J lost 2, with 11 bases in between. CDR3 in DNA: TGTGCCAGCAGGCGACAGAATACCTACGAGCAGTACTTC. It is translated as CASRRQNTYEQYF.

The V and J genes are TRBV2 and TRBJ2-3; possibly TRBD2 for D (7 bases). This CDR3 region has 15 residues. V lost 5 bases and J lost 4, with 16 bases in between. Germline values: CDR1 SNHLY, CDR2 FYNNEI. The CDR3 protein is CASSRGEGRADTQYF. Here the CDR3 DNA reads TGTGCCAGCAGTAGGGGGGAGGGCCGGGCAGATACGCAGTATTTT.